This T cell receptor beta chain was profiled in a study of OX40 agonist ivuxolimab in advanced cancers. Study overall: Three partial responders included one hepatocellular carcinoma patient and two cutaneous melanoma patients.

Sampled blood was obtained at baseline, cycle 4 day 1, and cycle 7 day 1. This table comes from immunoSEQ multiplex PCR, and its TCRdb copy is limited to in-frame clones, with some not included. The sample yields roughly 60,000 clones, approximately 80% seen once. The CDR3 runs to 14 residues. V lost 5 bases and J lost 0, with 9 bases in between. The germline gives CDR1 SGHAT, CDR2 FQNNGV. This receptor was obtained from an adult with an advanced solid tumor such as melanoma, head and neck, liver or kidney cancer. The chain employs TRBV11-2 and TRBJ2-3; D uncertain. Source: CD4+ or CD8+ T cells sorted from blood, taken in a trial of the OX40 agonist ivuxolimab. Written as DNA, the CDR3 is TGTGCCAGCAGCCCACCCACTAGCACAGATACGCAGTATTTT. Translating it yields CASSPPTSTDTQYF.